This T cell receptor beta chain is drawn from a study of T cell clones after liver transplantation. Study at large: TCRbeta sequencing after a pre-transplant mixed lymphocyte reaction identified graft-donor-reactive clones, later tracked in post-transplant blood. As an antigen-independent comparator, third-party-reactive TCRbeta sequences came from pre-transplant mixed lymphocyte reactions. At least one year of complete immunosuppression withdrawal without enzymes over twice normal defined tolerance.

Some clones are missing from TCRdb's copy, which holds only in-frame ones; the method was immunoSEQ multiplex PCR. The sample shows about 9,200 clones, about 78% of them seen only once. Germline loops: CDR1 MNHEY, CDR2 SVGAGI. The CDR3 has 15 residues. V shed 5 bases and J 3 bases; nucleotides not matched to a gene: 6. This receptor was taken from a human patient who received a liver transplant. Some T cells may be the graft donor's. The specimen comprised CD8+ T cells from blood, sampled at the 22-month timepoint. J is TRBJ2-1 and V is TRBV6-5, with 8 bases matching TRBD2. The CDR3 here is CASSPRGADYNEQFF. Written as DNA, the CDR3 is TGTGCCAGCAGTCCGCGGGGGGCCGACTACAATGAGCAGTTCTTC.